The entry below gives a single T cell receptor beta chain sequence along with its context. The treatment was: some 20 received Ad26.COV2.S at low or high dose, single or two shots; several received placebo; per-sample allocation not given. Specimen acquisition occurred on day 63 following the initial vaccine or placebo injection. Germline V CDR1 and CDR2: SGHRS, YFSETQ. The V and J ends lost 4 bases and 4 bases respectively, with 12 bases between them. The CDR3 totals 13 residues. Clones were read by immunoSEQ multiplex PCR, and TCRdb kept only the in-frame ones, dropping some. The sample holds 300,000 to 350,000 clones, roughly 84% seen once. This entry is derived from a study of Ad26.COV2.S vaccination and SARS-CoV-2 variants. Study overall: The trial was COV1001 and the donor's arm was Ad26.COV2.S.

Specimen: peripheral blood, collected in a trial of Ad26.COV2.S vaccine versus placebo. The rearrangement uses TRBV5-1 and TRBJ2-7; tentatively, D is TRBD1 (6 bases). This receptor was taken from a person between 18 and 65 years old who received the Ad26.COV2.S COVID-19 vaccine or a placebo. This CDR3 is CASSLQQGYEQYF. The CDR3 coding sequence is TGCGCCAGCAGCCTCCAACAGGGATACGAGCAGTACTTC.